A selection of T cell receptor beta chains follows, all from one sample in a study of cytomegalovirus exposure and HLA in healthy donors. Sequencing used immunoSEQ multiplex PCR; TCRdb keeps in-frame clones, though not all of them. Of roughly 200,000 clones listed, roughly 75% were seen once; the top ten hold roughly 5%. The sample taken for sequencing was PBMCs. The receptors originated from a man aged 40-50 years in good health and CMV-seronegative. Each CDR3 is given with its conserved first and last residue. Each record gives: D gene, clone size, V gene, J gene, CDR3 DNA, CDR3 protein. D genes are given only for firm matches. Not all rows give a size; the values are once, few, many and, for expanded clones, a class.

D: NA
size: NA
V: TRBV9
J: TRBJ2-3
DNA: TGTGCCAGCAGCGTAGGACAGGGCACAGATACGCAGTATTTT
CDR3: CASSVGQGTDTQYF

D: NA
size: NA
V: TRBV5-1
J: TRBJ2-3
DNA: TGCGCCAGCAGCCTCACCGGGGGAGATACGCAGTATTTT
CDR3: CASSLTGGDTQYF

D: TRBD1
size: NA
V: TRBV27
J: TRBJ2-7
DNA: TGTGCCAGCAGCTATGCTGGACAGGGATTCGCCTACGAGCAGTACTTC
CDR3: CASSYAGQGFAYEQYF

D: TRBD1
size: NA
V: TRBV18
J: TRBJ1-2
DNA: TGTGCCAGCTCACCATCGGTCACAGGGGGCGGAGACTATGGCTACACCTTC
CDR3: CASSPSVTGGGDYGYTF

D: TRBD1
size: NA
V: TRBV18
J: TRBJ2-7
DNA: TGTGCCAGCTCACAGCGAGGACAGGCCCACGAGCAGTACTTC
CDR3: CASSQRGQAHEQYF

D: TRBD2
size: NA
V: TRBV7-9
J: TRBJ2-1
DNA: TGTGCCAGCAGCTTAGGACTAGCCGATGAGCAGTTCTTC
CDR3: CASSLGLADEQFF

D: TRBD1
size: NA
V: TRBV27
J: TRBJ1-5
DNA: TGTGCCAGCAGTCGCTCGACAGGGAGCAGCAATCAGCCCCAGCATTTT
CDR3: CASSRSTGSSNQPQHF

D: TRBD2
size: NA
V: TRBV4-1
J: TRBJ2-7
DNA: TGCGCCAGCAACGAGGCGGGGGGCTACGAGCAGTACTTC
CDR3: CASNEAGGYEQYF

D: TRBD2
size: NA
V: TRBV7-8
J: TRBJ2-3
DNA: TGTGCCAGCAGCTTTAGTAGCGGGACCATAGATACGCAGTATTTT
CDR3: CASSFSSGTIDTQYF

D: NA
size: NA
V: TRBV30
J: TRBJ1-2
DNA: TGTGCCTGGAGTGTAGCGGGACATGGCTACACCTTC
CDR3: CAWSVAGHGYTF

D: NA
size: NA
V: TRBV9
J: TRBJ1-3
DNA: TGTGCCAGCAGCCCTAGCTCTGGAAACACCATATATTTT
CDR3: CASSPSSGNTIYF

D: TRBD1
size: NA
V: TRBV5-1
J: TRBJ1-2
DNA: TGCGCCAGCAGCTCCGGACAGGGGGACTATGGCTACACCTTC
CDR3: CASSSGQGDYGYTF

D: TRBD2
size: NA
V: TRBV20-1
J: TRBJ2-1
DNA: TGCAGTGCTATAGGGACTAGGGAGTTCTTC
CDR3: CSAIGTREFF

D: NA
size: few
V: TRBV30
J: TRBJ2-7
DNA: TGTGCCTGGAGTCCTGAGAGCGAGCAGTACTTC
CDR3: CAWSPESEQYF

D: TRBD1
size: NA
V: TRBV7-8
J: TRBJ1-5
DNA: TGTGCCAGCAGCGGCGACAGGGGGCCCCAGCATTTT
CDR3: CASSGDRGPQHF

D: NA
size: NA
V: TRBV5-1
J: TRBJ2-1
DNA: TGCGCCAGCAGCCTCACCGCGATGGCAGGCTACAATGAGCAGTTCTTC
CDR3: CASSLTAMAGYNEQFF